This T cell receptor beta chain originates from a study of response to subunit inactivated influenza vaccine. CDR3 length equals 15 residues. This clonotype showed up just a few times. Its antigen is as yet unknown. A read error may account for a junction end that differs from germline. Using its own MiXCR run on the RT-PCR reads, TCRdb lists one record per CDR3 protein. The data show 550,000 to 800,000 distinct CDR3 sequences, with 15% to 19% seen just once and approximately 10% held by the top ten. Whole-study findings and limits: The study's authors posited that every seasonal influenza vaccination enlists few new T cells.

This TCR derives from a man aged 45-65 years who received an inactivated influenza vaccine. The material was PBMCs from blood, obtained about 13 days after vaccination. V usage is TRBV12-3 or TRBV12-4 and J usage is TRBJ2-1; 11 bases fit TRBD2. The CDR3 sequence: CASSIAGGPSYEQFF. The CDR3, as DNA: TGTGCCAGCAGTATAGCGGGAGGGCCCTCCTATGAGCAGTTCTTC.